This TCR beta chain was sequenced during a study of T cell changes during pregnancy in multiple sclerosis. This CDR3 region has 12 residues. In germline, CDR1 is KGHSH, CDR2 LQKENI. Trimming took 3 bases from V and 9 from J, leaving 11 bases between them. Assay: immunoSEQ multiplex PCR; the TCRdb copy retains only in-frame clones and omits some. The repertoire includes roughly 60,000 clones, roughly 93% of them detected once, and approximately 0.36% sits in the top ten. This TCR was recovered from a female donor with multiple sclerosis, enrolled in a pregnancy study. The input for sequencing was CD4+ T cells from peripheral blood mononuclear cells, taken before pregnancy. This rearrangement joins TRBV18 to TRBJ1-1; no reliable D call. For the CDR3, the DNA is TGTGCCAGCTCACCGTCGGCGGGGAAAGCTTTCTTT. Translating gives CASSPSAGKAFF.